The source of this TCR beta chain is a study of control samples from healthy donors and cancer patients. Germline V gene data show CDR1 as PRHDT and CDR2 as FYEKMQ (reference sequence). The CDR3 covers 14 residues. V shed 3 bases and J shed 2 bases, with 9 bases lying between them. Sequencing was performed with immunoSEQ multiplex PCR; in TCRdb, only in-frame clones are kept and a portion is missing. The data contain about 55,000 clones, roughly 94% of them seen just once; the ten biggest clones take up approximately 2.4%. The chain links TRBV13 to TRBJ2-3, with D perhaps TRBD2 (6 bases). The sample comprised blood. This sequence originates from a man aged 25-40 years in good health. This chain's CDR3 is CASSFKGLTDTQYF. The CDR3 DNA is TGTGCCAGCAGCTTTAAGGGACTCACAGATACGCAGTATTTT. Drawing the rest from reference TRBV13 and TRBJ2-3, the complete variable domain is AAGVIQSPRHLIKEKRETATLKCYPIPRHDTVYWYQQGPGQDPQFLISFYEKMQSDKGSIPDRFSAQQFSDYHSELNMSSLELGDSALYFCASSFKGLTDTQYFGPGTRLTVL.